Each of the 11 T cell receptor beta chains below was sequenced from the same sample in a study of T cell responses to AZD1222 COVID-19 vaccine. Repertoires were generated with immunoSEQ multiplex PCR, while TCRdb's copy carries only in-frame clones and drops some. The sample yields fewer than 150,000 clones, 90% seen once. The source material was peripheral blood, sampled on day 0 of AZD1222 vaccination. These TCRs come from an adult in good health.

V and J are TRBV11-2 and TRBJ2-7; TRBD1 matches 9 bases. Germline CDR1 SGHAT, CDR2 FQNNGV. J lost 6 bases, V lost 5 bases, and 11 bases had no gene match. This CDR3 spans 15 amino acids. The CDR3 spells CASSEEGQGIREQYF. CDR3 DNA sequence: TGTGCCAGCAGCGAGGAGGGACAGGGCATCCGCGAGCAGTACTTC.

The chain has TRBV7-6 and TRBJ2-1; D is uncertain. The CDR3 length is 15 residues. Germline V gene data show CDR1 as SGHVS and CDR2 as FNYEAQ. The ends were cut back, 1 base at V and 5 bases at J, with 12 bases in the middle. CDR3 nucleotide sequence: TGTGCCAGCAGCTTAGACGCAGGTACCCACAATGAGCAGTTCTTC. Its protein product is CASSLDAGTHNEQFF. Full variable domain (rest looked up from reference TRBV7-6 and TRBJ2-1): GAGVSQSPRYKVTKRGQDVALRCDPISGHVSLYWYRQALGQGPEFLTYFNYEAQQDKSGLPNDRFSAERPEGSISTLTIQRTEQRDSAMYRCASSLDAGTHNEQFFGPGTRLTVL.

The genes are TRBV9 and TRBJ2-1; D not resolved. The germline V gene has CDR1 SGDLS and CDR2 YYNGEE. The CDR3 consists of 14 residues. The V end was cut by 0 bases, the J end by 2 bases, with 6 bases between. The CDR3 bases are TGTGCCAGCAGCGTAGGACAAGCCTACAATGAGCAGTTCTTC. It translates to CASSVGQAYNEQFF.

Here the CDR3 reads CASGAPGTGRGKLFF. The DNA of the CDR3 is TGTGCCAGCGGGGCGCCCGGGACAGGGAGAGGAAAACTGTTTTTT. J is TRBJ1-4 and V is TRBV6-5; 9 positions agree with TRBD1. Germline trimming cut 8 bases from V and 10 bases from J; bases unmatched to any gene: 14. CDR1 MNHEY and CDR2 SVGAGI come from the germline V gene. CDR3 length: 15 residues.

The chain combines TRBV5-8 with TRBJ1-1; weak D call: TRBD1 (6 bases). The CDR3 sequence is 13 residues long. Germline values: CDR1 SGHTS, CDR2 YDEGEE. V shed 0 bases and J shed 4 bases, with 7 bases lying between them. In DNA, the CDR3 is TGTGCCAGCAGCTTGGACAGGGTCACTGAAGCTTTCTTT. Translated, it gives CASSLDRVTEAFF.

The chain combines TRBV7-2 with TRBJ2-3; 9 positions match TRBD1. This CDR3 contains 12 residues. V gave up 10 bases and J gave up 13 bases; unmatched junction bases: 12. The V gene's germline CDR1 is SGHTA and CDR2 FQGNSA. The DNA for the CDR3 is TGTGCCACCGCGAGGGACAGGGAGAACAAGTATTTT. This translates into CATARDRENKYF.

This clone came up once. V gene TRBV19 combines with J gene TRBJ2-7; 9 nucleotides line up with TRBD1. V lost 0 bases, J lost 7 bases, and 4 bases stayed unmatched. Germline V gene data show CDR1 as LNHDA and CDR2 as SQIVND (reference sequence). The CDR3 has 14 amino acids. CDR3 sequence: CASSIDGTGREQYF. In DNA form, the CDR3 reads TGTGCCAGTAGTATAGACGGGACAGGGAGGGAGCAGTACTTC.

The rearrangement links TRBV7-2 to TRBJ2-6; 8 bases align to TRBD1. CDR1 SGHTA and CDR2 FQGNSA come from the germline V gene. V lost 5 bases to trimming and J lost 1 base; unmatched junction nucleotides: 10. The CDR3 is made up of 18 amino acids. The CDR3 region has the DNA TGTGCCAGCAGCCCGACCGGGACAGGCGTATCTGGGGCCAACGTCCTGACTTTC. Translated: CASSPTGTGVSGANVLTF.

The rearrangement links TRBV3-1 (or the pseudogene TRBV3-2) to TRBJ1-2; D unclear. This CDR3 comprises 13 residues. The V gene lost 1 base and the J gene lost 2 bases, with 5 bases spanning the gap. Germline V lookup: CDR1 LGHDT, CDR2 YNNKEL (reference sequence). The CDR3 region is CASSQVINYGYTF. The CDR3 DNA reads TGTGCCAGCAGCCAAGTGATCAACTATGGCTACACCTTC.

V gene TRBV6-5 combines with J gene TRBJ1-6, with a weak D call TRBD1 (5 bases). V shed 8 bases and J shed 10 bases, with 12 bases lying between them. The CDR3 length is 12 residues. Per the germline V gene, CDR1 is MNHEY and CDR2 is SVGAGI. Here the CDR3 reads CASGLGGSPLHF. CDR3 DNA: TGTGCCAGCGGGCTGGGGGGGTCACCCCTCCACTTT.

J is TRBJ2-3 and V is TRBV6-2 or TRBV6-3; 7 bases map to TRBD2. Germline V CDR1 and CDR2: MNHEY, SVGEGT. After removal of 3 bases from V and 6 bases from J, the junction contained 9 bases not matched to a gene. The CDR3 covers 15 residues. CDR3 region: CASSYGGGRVDTQYF. CDR3 in DNA: TGTGCCAGCAGTTATGGCGGGGGACGCGTGGATACGCAGTATTTT.